This TCR beta chain was retrieved from a study of post-analysis software for immune sequencing data (dated by TCRdb to about 2015). Turning to the overall study: Recorded disease courses included relapsing-remitting, secondary progressive and progressive-relapsing multiple sclerosis, with some patients lacking subtype annotation. The multiple sclerosis patient repertoires were compared with 10 or so previously published healthy control repertoires from donors aged 6 to 25 years. A subset of samples was prepared in parallel using single-end sample barcoding, then pooled and co-amplified after Illumina adapter ligation. The study at large found these results: Direct clustering with F measure showed strong co-clustering of samples prepared in the same batch, prompting a batch-effect correction. Significantly higher frequencies in patients than in controls were found for five or six TRBV segments, including TRBV5-6, TRBV5-1 and TRBV20-1. Multiple sclerosis patients had significantly lower normalized Chao1 diversity than controls, a result that suggests substantial peripheral T-cell clonal expansion. The multiple sclerosis patient group was slightly younger than the control group.

TCR beta repertoires were profiled from peripheral blood of about a dozen young patients with multiple sclerosis to demonstrate the VDJtools post-analysis software. The multiple sclerosis patients were children and adolescents between roughly 6 and 16 years of age. The germline V gene supplies CDR1 SGHRS and CDR2 YFSETQ. The CDR3 contains 15 residues, cysteine and phenylalanine counted. Only the CDR3 DNA stays, 45 bases, in frame from base 1. V is trimmed back by 0 bases and J by 2 bases, and the junction contains 1 base that no gene match accounts for. Receptor libraries were prepared by PCR. Sequencing was performed on an Illumina HiSeq 2500. To reduce PCR and sequencing biases, unique molecular identifiers were incorporated into the TCR beta cDNA libraries. Every 1 to 10 million input T cells yielded about 500,000 cDNA molecules, meaning each molecule approximated one T cell. Patient libraries were prepared and sequenced with the same protocol used for the earlier healthy control dataset. Samples belonging to the same batch were prepared together, multiplexed and sequenced on a shared HiSeq lane. From the authors' description of their analysis: Raw barcoded reads were processed with MIGEC, discarding single-read molecular identifier groups before consensus assembly and CDR3 extraction. VDJtools was used for post-analysis of the clonotype tables, with diversity normalized by down-sampling every dataset to the smallest sample size. In repertoire overlap clustering, CDR3 amino acid sequences, but not nucleotide sequences, were matched to correct batch-related cross-sample contamination. Through fastp at Q25 and MiXCR, TCRdb rebuilt clones from the public reads, retaining in-frame beta chains. Each record represents a unique CDR3 protein, reported with the most common genes and DNA among its rows. The V and J calls were not made by the authors but by TCRdb's processing. Counted in this sample were more than 450,000 distinct CDR3 sequences; roughly 47% of them appeared once. Of the sample, around 1.7% is held by the ten largest clones.

Only a few counts were recorded for this clonotype. The antigen it binds to is not known. No base quality information exists; no much larger clone differs at one position. Rearrangement joined TRBV5-1 to TRBJ2-5; 10 bases in the middle match TRBD2. This TCR came from a girl between 10 and 17 years old with multiple sclerosis. Sequencing used blood. The base sequence is TGCGCCAGCAGCTTGGAACTAGCGGGGCAAGAGACCCAGTACTTC. This gives the protein CASSLELAGQETQYF.